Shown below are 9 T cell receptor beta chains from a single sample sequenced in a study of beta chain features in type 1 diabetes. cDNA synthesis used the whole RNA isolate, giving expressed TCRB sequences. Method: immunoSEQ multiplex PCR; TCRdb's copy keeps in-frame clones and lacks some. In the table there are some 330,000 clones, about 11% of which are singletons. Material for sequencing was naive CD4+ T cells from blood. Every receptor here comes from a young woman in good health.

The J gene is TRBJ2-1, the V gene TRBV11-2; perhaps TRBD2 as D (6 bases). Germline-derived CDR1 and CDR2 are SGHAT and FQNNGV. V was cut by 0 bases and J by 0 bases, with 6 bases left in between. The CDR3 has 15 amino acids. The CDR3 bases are TGTGCCAGCAGCTTAGAGGGGGGCTCCTACAATGAGCAGTTCTTC. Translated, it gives CASSLEGGSYNEQFF.

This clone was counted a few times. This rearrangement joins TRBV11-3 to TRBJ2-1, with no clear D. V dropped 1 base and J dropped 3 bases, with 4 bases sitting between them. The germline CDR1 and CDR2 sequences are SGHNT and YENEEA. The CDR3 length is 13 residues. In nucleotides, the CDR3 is TGTGCCAGCAGCTTAGCGAGCTACAATGAGCAGTTCTTC. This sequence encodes CASSLASYNEQFF.

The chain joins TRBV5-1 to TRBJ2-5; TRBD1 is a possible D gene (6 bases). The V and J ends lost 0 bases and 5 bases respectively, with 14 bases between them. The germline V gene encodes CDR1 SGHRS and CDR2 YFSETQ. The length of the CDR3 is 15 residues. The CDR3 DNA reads TGCGCCAGCAGCTTGGAAGACAGGTCTTGGGAGACCCAGTACTTC. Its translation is CASSLEDRSWETQYF.

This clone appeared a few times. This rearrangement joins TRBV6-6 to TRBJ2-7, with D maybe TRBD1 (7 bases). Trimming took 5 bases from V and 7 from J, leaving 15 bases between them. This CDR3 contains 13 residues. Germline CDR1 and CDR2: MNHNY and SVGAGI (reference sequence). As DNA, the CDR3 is TGTGCCAGCAGTCCTGACAGGGCGGGGGAGCAGTACTTC. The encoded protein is CASSPDRAGEQYF.

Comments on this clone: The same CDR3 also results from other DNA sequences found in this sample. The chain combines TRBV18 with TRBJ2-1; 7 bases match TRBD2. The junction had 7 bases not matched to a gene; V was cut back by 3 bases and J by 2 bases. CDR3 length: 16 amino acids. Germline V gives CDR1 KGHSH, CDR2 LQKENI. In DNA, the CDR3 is TGTGCCAGCTCACCGCCTAGCGGAGGAACCTACAATGAGCAGTTCTTC. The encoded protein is CASSPPSGGTYNEQFF.

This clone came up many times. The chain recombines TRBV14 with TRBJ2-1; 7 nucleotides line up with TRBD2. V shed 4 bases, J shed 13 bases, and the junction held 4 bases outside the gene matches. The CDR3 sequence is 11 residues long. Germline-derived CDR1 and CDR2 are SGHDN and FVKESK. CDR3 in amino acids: CASSRGGVQFF. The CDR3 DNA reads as TGTGCCAGCAGCCGCGGGGGAGTACAGTTCTTC.

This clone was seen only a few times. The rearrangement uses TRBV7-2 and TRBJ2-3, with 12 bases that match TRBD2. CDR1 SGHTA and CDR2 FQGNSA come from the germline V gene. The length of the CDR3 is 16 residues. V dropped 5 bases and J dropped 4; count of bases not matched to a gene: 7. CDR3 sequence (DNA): TGTGCCAGCAGCGAACGACTAGCGGGAGCGGCAGATACGCAGTATTTT. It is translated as CASSERLAGAADTQYF. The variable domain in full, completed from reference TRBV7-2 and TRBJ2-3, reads GAGVSQSPSNKVTEKGKDVELRCDPISGHTALYWYRQSLGQGLEFLIYFQGNSAPDKSGLPSDRFSAERTGGSVSTLTIQRTQQEDSAVYLCASSERLAGAADTQYFGPGTRLTVL.

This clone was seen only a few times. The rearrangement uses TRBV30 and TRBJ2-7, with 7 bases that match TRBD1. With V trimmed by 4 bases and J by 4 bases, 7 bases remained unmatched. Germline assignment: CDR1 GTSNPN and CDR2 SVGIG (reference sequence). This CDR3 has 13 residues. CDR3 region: CAWNRDRAYEQYF. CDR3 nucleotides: TGTGCCTGGAACCGGGACAGAGCGTACGAGCAGTACTTC.

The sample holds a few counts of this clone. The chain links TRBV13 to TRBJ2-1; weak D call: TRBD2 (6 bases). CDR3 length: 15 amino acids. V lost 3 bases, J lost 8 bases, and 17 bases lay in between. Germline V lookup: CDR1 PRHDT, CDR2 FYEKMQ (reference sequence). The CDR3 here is CASSFRTTARDEQFF. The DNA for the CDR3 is TGTGCCAGCAGCTTTCGGACTACCGCCCGCGATGAGCAGTTCTTC. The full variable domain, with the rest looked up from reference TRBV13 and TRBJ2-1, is AAGVIQSPRHLIKEKRETATLKCYPIPRHDTVYWYQQGPGQDPQFLISFYEKMQSDKGSIPDRFSAQQFSDYHSELNMSSLELGDSALYFCASSFRTTARDEQFFGPGTRLTVL.